The next 5 T cell receptor beta chains were all read from a single sample in a study of control samples from healthy donors and cancer patients (TCRdb year 2020). The library was generated by the immunoSEQ multiplex PCR assay. TCRdb limited this immuneACCESS table to in-frame rearrangements with V and J called. A share of clones is missing; checked studies link under half to unresolved V genes, and the rest is unexplained. This sample holds about 160,000 clones; 96% were observed only once. The top ten hold just over 1% of the sample. The sample comprised blood. These receptors came from a woman aged 25 to 39 in good health.

The chain links TRBV28 to TRBJ2-4, with D possibly matching TRBD2 (5 bases). The CDR3 is 16 amino acids. Germline-derived CDR1 and CDR2 are MDHEN and SYDVKM. Trimming left V 6 bases short and J 6 bases short, with 21 bases between. In DNA form, the CDR3 reads TGTGCCAGCAGCCCCCCCGTGATGTGGAGCGGAAACATTCAGTACTTC. The encoded protein is CASSPPVMWSGNIQYF.

The chain is built from TRBV20-1 and TRBJ1-5; 7 nucleotides agree with TRBD1. The trim removed 3 bases at V and 6 bases at J, leaving 5 bases unmatched. The CDR3 totals 13 residues. Germline CDR1 DFQATT, CDR2 SNEGSKA (reference sequence). The CDR3 coding sequence is TGCAGTGCTAGTGAGGGGGCGGCTCAGCCCCAGCATTTT. Protein sequence: CSASEGAAQPQHF.

This chain uses TRBV4-1 with TRBJ2-5, with 7 nucleotides matching TRBD2. V lost 0 bases to trimming and J lost 4 bases; unmatched junction nucleotides: 5. The CDR3 covers 15 residues. In germline, CDR1 is MGHRA, CDR2 YSYEKL. The CDR3 DNA follows: TGCGCCAGCAGCCAAGATCGAGGGAGGGGAGAGACCCAGTACTTC. Translated: CASSQDRGRGETQYF.

V gene TRBV19 combines with J gene TRBJ1-1; D unresolved. CDR1 and CDR2 (germline): LNHDA, SQIVND (reference sequence). The CDR3 is made up of 15 amino acids. The germline V and J ends were trimmed by 5 bases and 5 bases, with 18 bases remaining between them. This chain's CDR3 is CASSPIGITGTEAFF. For the CDR3, the DNA is TGTGCCAGTAGTCCCATCGGGATCACGGGTACTGAAGCTTTCTTT.

The chain joins TRBV10-3 to TRBJ1-3; D may be TRBD1 (5 bases). The V gene's germline CDR1 is ENHRY and CDR2 SYGVKD. The CDR3 has 17 amino acids. Trimming left V 8 bases short and J 4 bases short, with 24 bases between. CDR3 nucleotides: TGTGCCATCGAGTGGGCAGGGTTTTTAGGATCCGGAAACACCATATATTTT. Protein sequence: CAIEWAGFLGSGNTIYF.